This entry features one TCR beta chain sequence. Its antigen has not been determined. No base qualities exist here, and no much larger clone lies one base off it. Genomic DNA was isolated from the sorted cells so that the TCRbeta CDR3 region could be sequenced. TCRbeta CDR3 regions were sequenced using the immunoSEQ Assay. The table comes from immuneACCESS by way of TCRdb, which keeps in-frame sequences with V and J called. Part of the clones is missing from these tables; in studies checked, under half for an unresolved V gene and the rest for unknown reasons. For this sample there are some 70,000 clones; roughly four fifths appear just once. The top ten hold roughly 2.4% of the sample. The entry originates in a study of OX40 agonist ivuxolimab in advanced cancers. A note on the overall study: Ivuxolimab was a fully human IgG2 agonistic monoclonal antibody targeting the costimulatory receptor OX40 (CD134). Of the roughly 52 dose-escalation patients, hepatocellular carcinoma was present in about 20, melanoma in approximately 15, renal cell carcinoma in 9 and head and neck cancer in 9. The paper reports the monotherapy dose-escalation portion (N of about 54 patients) of the phase I ivuxolimab trial. Intravenous ivuxolimab was administered to patients every 2 weeks at six dose levels: 0.01, 0.1, 0.3, 1.5, 3 and 10 mg/kg. Three dose-escalation patients achieved partial responses, one with hepatocellular carcinoma and two with cutaneous melanoma. Prior anti-PD-1, anti-PD-L1 or anti-CTLA-4 therapy was permitted, and about two fifths of dose-escalation patients had received checkpoint inhibitors. In the dose-escalation cohort, approximately 82% of patients were male, and the mean age was around 60 years with a range of about 20 to 90. The purpose of peripheral TCRbeta sequencing was to test whether ivuxolimab changed TCR sequence diversity and led to clonal T-cell expansion.

CDR3 length: 15 amino acids, cysteine to phenylalanine. Just CDR3 DNA is preserved here, 45 bases in frame from base 1. Reading the germline V gene gives CDR1 SGHDT and CDR2 YYEEEE. V loses 4 bases at its end and J loses 2 bases; junction bases beyond the gene matches: 5. The paper as a whole reports these results and caveats: Partial responders in the 0.1-3.0 mg/kg groups had among the lowest normalized peripheral clonal expansion, especially among CD8+ T cells. Antigen specificity was not determined for the clonally expanded peripheral T cells. Low levels of normalized T-cell clonal expansion were also seen in some patients who did not respond. After ivuxolimab, CD8+ T cells had more expanded clones than CD4+ T cells on average. Clonal expansion of both CD4+ and CD8+ blood T cells was observed from baseline to week 6 at doses 0.1 to 3.0 mg/kg.

Patients with a history of autoimmune disease or receiving systemic immunosuppression were excluded from the trial. In every dose cohort, peripheral blood was drawn for TCR sequencing at baseline, cycle 4 day 1, and cycle 7 day 1. The samples were drawn from a first-in-human, open-label, multicenter phase I dose-escalation trial of ivuxolimab. Adults with locally advanced or metastatic melanoma, renal cell, hepatocellular, or head and neck squamous cell carcinoma were enrolled in the trial. Before TCR sequencing, CD4+ T cells and CD8+ T cells were sorted from peripheral blood as separate populations.

The chain links TRBV5-6 with TRBJ2-5, with 10 junctional bases fitting TRBD1. The source material was CD4+ or CD8+ T cells sorted from blood, sampled in a trial of the OX40 agonist ivuxolimab. The origin of this receptor is an adult with an advanced solid tumor such as melanoma, head and neck, liver or kidney cancer. CDR3 reads: CASSLPGQGQETQYF. The sequenced DNA is TGTGCCAGCAGCCTCCCGGGACAGGGGCAAGAGACCCAGTACTTC.